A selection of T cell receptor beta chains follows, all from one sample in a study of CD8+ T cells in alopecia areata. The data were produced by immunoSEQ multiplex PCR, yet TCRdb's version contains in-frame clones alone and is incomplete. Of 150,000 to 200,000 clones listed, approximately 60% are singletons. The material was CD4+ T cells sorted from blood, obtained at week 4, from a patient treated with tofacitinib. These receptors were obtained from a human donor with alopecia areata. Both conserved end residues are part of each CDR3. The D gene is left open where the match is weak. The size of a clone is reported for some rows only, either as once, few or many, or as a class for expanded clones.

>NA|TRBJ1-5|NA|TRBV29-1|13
CSVAYRENQPQHF
TGCAGCGTTGCATACAGGGAGAATCAGCCCCAGCATTTT
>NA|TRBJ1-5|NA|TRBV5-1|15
CASSLAGVPGQPQHF
TGCGCCAGCAGCTTGGCAGGGGTTCCCGGTCAGCCCCAGCATTTT
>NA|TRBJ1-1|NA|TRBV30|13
CAWNQGTGTEAFF
TGTGCCTGGAACCAGGGGACGGGCACTGAAGCTTTCTTT
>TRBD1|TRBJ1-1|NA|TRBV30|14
CAWSRQGANTEAFF
TGTGCCTGGAGCCGACAGGGGGCCAACACTGAAGCTTTCTTT
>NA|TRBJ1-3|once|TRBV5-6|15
CASSLRGEAGNTIYF
TGTGCCAGCAGCTTGAGAGGGGAGGCTGGAAACACCATATATTTT
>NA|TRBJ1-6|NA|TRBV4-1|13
CASSPNFDSPLHF
TGCGCCAGCAGCCCGAATTTTGACTCACCCCTCCACTTT
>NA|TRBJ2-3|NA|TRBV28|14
CASRKSPSTDTQYF
TGTGCCAGCAGGAAGAGCCCTAGCACAGATACGCAGTATTTT
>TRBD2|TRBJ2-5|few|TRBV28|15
CASSLRGRVEETQYF
TGTGCCAGCAGTTTGAGAGGGAGGGTGGAAGAGACCCAGTACTTC
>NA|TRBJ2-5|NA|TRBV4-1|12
CASSRPQETQYF
TGCGCCAGCAGCAGACCACAAGAGACCCAGTACTTC
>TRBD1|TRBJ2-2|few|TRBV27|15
CASRWGQVNTGELFF
TGTGCCAGCAGGTGGGGACAGGTGAACACCGGGGAGCTGTTTTTT
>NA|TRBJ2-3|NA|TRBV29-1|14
CSVEWGLGSDTQYF
TGCAGCGTTGAGTGGGGATTGGGCTCAGATACGCAGTATTTT
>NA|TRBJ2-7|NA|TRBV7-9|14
CASSYTSTSYEQYF
TGTGCCAGCAGCTACACTTCTACTTCCTACGAGCAGTACTTC
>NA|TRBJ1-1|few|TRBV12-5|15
CASGLSTGGDTEAFF
TGTGCTAGTGGCTTGTCTACTGGAGGGGACACTGAAGCTTTCTTT
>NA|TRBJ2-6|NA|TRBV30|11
CAWSVRAVLTF
TGTGCCTGGAGTGTACGAGCCGTCCTGACTTTC
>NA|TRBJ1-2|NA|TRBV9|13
CASSITRNYGYTF
TGTGCCAGCAGCATCACGCGGAACTATGGCTACACCTTC